This T cell receptor delta chain was observed in a study of γδ T cells in repeated Plasmodium falciparum infection. Across the study: Four controlled malaria infections with P. falciparum NF54 spanned about 640 days.

With regard to this clone: A single base is all that separates this from a far larger clone, so a read error is likely. This sample also contains other DNA sequences that code for the same CDR3.

TCRdb re-processed the multiplex PCR reads via CATT. The sample yields 55,000 to 70,000 delta-chain clones, 1.5% to 2% seen once. Trimming pared 1 base from V and 10 bases from J, leaving 37 bases between. This CDR3 has 21 amino acids. Looked up from germline, CDR1 is TSWWSYY and CDR2 is QGS. Flow sorting of PBMC yielded separate Vgamma9/Vdelta2+ and Vdelta2-negative gammadelta T cell populations for bulk repertoire analysis. The source is a pool of human donors (malaria-infected and uninfected, not separated). V and J are TRDV1 and TRDJ1; TRDD3 might be the D (6 bases). Input material: gamma-delta T cells from blood. The CDR3, as DNA: TGTGCTCTTGGGGAACGAGAGCGCCTACATTCTAACGGGGGGGAACTGCCCGGACTCATCTTT. Translation: CALGERERLHSNGGELPGLIF.